The 8 T cell receptor beta chains reported below all come from one sample, sequenced in a study of cytomegalovirus exposure and HLA in healthy donors. 13 Jbeta primers and 60 Vbeta primers were used for the PCR. Repertoires were generated with immunoSEQ multiplex PCR, while TCRdb's copy carries only in-frame clones and drops some. This table has about 150,000 clones, approximately 73% appearing once. The sample consisted of PBMCs. All receptors come from a man under 40 in good health and CMV-seropositive.

This rearrangement joins TRBV7-3 to TRBJ1-2; 9 bases are a match to TRBD1. CDR3 length: 13 residues. In germline, CDR1 is SGHTA, CDR2 FQGTGA. The ends lost 3 bases at V and 6 bases at J; junction bases unmatched: 2. The CDR3 loop is CASSFRTGDGYTF. CDR3 bases: TGTGCCAGCAGCTTCCGGACAGGGGATGGCTACACCTTC.

This clone appeared once. CDR3 sequence: CASTRTGDNEQFF. The CDR3 nucleotides read TGTGCCAGCACCAGGACAGGGGATAATGAGCAGTTCTTC. The gene calls are TRBV9 and TRBJ2-1, with 9 positions matching TRBD1. Trimming took 6 bases from V and 7 from J; bases not matched to a gene: 5. Germline CDR1 SGDLS, CDR2 YYNGEE. There are 13 residues in the CDR3. Looking up the rest from reference TRBV9 and TRBJ2-1 gives the full variable domain: DSGVTQTPKHLITATGQRVTLRCSPRSGDLSVYWYQQSLDQGLQFLIQYYNGEERAKGNILERFSAQQFPDLHSELNLSSLELGDSALYFCASTRTGDNEQFFGPGTRLTVL.

This clone has a handful of counts. This chain connects TRBV19 to TRBJ1-4; D remains unclear. The CDR3 has 14 residues. Germline V lookup: CDR1 LNHDA, CDR2 SQIVND (reference sequence). V lost 3 bases and J lost 7, with 12 bases in between. The DNA for the CDR3 is TGTGCCAGTAGTATGAGTCTTCGTAGTGAAAAACTGTTTTTT. Translation: CASSMSLRSEKLFF.

This chain uses TRBV7-8 with TRBJ1-2, with D hard to call. Trimming removed 5 bases at V and 3 bases at J, with 10 bases between. The CDR3 is 13 residues long. Germline loops: CDR1 SGHVS, CDR2 FQNEAQ. The CDR3 sequence: CASSTNTDYGYTF. In nucleotides, the CDR3 is TGTGCCAGCAGCACCAACACCGACTATGGCTACACCTTC.

Comments on this clone: Relative to the germline gene, one junction end is altered; a read error may explain this. V is TRBV7-9 and J is TRBJ2-1; 12 positions match TRBD2. The germline V gene has CDR1 SEHNR and CDR2 FQNEAQ (reference sequence). The CDR3 totals 15 residues. The CDR3 DNA reads as TGTTCCAGCAGCCCGACTAGCGGGAGATATAATGAGCAGTTCTTC. Its protein is CSSSPTSGRYNEQFF.

The genes are TRBV2 and TRBJ2-1; D perhaps matches TRBD2 (5 bases). V shed 6 bases and J shed 2 bases, with 8 bases lying between them. This CDR3 has 13 amino acids. Germline CDR1 is SNHLY and CDR2 is FYNNEI. CDR3 coding DNA: TGTGCCAGCAGAAGGGAGACCTACAATGAGCAGTTCTTC. Translating it yields CASRRETYNEQFF.

CDR3: CASSPRFSGDGANVLTF. The CDR3 DNA reads TGTGCCAGCTCACCTCGGTTCTCAGGGGATGGGGCCAACGTCCTGACTTTC. The rearrangement joins TRBV18 to TRBJ2-6; possible D gene TRBD1, 6 bases. The CDR3 consists of 17 residues. The germline gives CDR1 KGHSH, CDR2 LQKENI. Trimming left V 3 bases short and J 3 bases short, with 15 bases between.

This rearrangement joins TRBV29-1 to TRBJ2-3; 11 nucleotides match TRBD2. The CDR3 totals 13 residues. Germline V gene lookup returns CDR1 SQVTM and CDR2 ANQGSEA. Losses at the gene ends were 8 bases for V and 6 bases for J; bases not matched to a gene: 7. CDR3 region: CSTVASGGDTQYF. The CDR3 DNA is TGCAGCACTGTAGCTAGCGGGGGGGATACGCAGTATTTT.